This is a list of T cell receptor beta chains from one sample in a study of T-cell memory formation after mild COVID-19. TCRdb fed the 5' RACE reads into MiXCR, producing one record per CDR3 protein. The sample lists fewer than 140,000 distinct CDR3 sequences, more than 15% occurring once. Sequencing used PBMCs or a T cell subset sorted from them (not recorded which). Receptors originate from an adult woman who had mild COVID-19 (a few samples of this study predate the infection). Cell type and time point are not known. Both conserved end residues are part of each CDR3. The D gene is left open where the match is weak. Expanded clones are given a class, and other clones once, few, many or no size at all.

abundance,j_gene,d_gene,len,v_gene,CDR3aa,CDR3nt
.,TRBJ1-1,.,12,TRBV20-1,CSARDLGEEAFF,TGCAGTGCTAGAGATTTGGGGGAAGAAGCTTTCTTT
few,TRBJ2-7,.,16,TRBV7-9,CASSLNQGKWVYEQYF,TGTGCCAGCAGCTTAAATCAGGGAAAATGGGTCTACGAGCAGTACTTC
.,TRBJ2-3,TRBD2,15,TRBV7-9,CASTALAEITDTQYF,TGTGCCAGCACCGCACTAGCGGAGATCACAGATACGCAGTATTTT
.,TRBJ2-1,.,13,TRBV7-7,CASSFGSINEQFF,TGTGCTAGCAGCTTTGGCAGTATCAATGAGCAGTTCTTC
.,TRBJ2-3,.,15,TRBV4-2,CASSRGAGSTDTQYF,TGTGCCAGCAGCCGCGGGGCGGGGAGCACAGATACGCAGTATTTT
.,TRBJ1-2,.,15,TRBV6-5,CASSSYETPGYGYTF,TGTGCCAGCAGTTCGTATGAGACCCCTGGCTATGGCTACACCTTC
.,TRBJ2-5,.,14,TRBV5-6,CASSLSGSGETQYF,TGTGCCAGCAGCTTGTCCGGGTCTGGTGAGACCCAGTACTTC
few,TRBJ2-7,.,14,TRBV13,CASSLLVASHEQYF,TGTGCCAGCAGCTTACTAGTCGCGAGCCACGAGCAGTACTTC
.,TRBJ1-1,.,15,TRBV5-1,CASSIYKKGNTEAFF,TGCGCCAGCAGCATATATAAAAAGGGGAACACTGAAGCTTTCTTT
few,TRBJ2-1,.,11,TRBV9,CASSMENEQFF,TGTGCCAGCAGCATGGAAAATGAGCAGTTCTTC
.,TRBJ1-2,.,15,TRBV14,CASSQDRVLNYGYTF,TGTGCCAGCAGCCAAGATCGCGTGCTAAACTATGGCTACACCTTC
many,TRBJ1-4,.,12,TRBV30,CAVESTNEKLFF,TGTGCCGTTGAATCAACTAATGAAAAACTGTTTTTT
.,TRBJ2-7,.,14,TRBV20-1,CSARVPSSSYEQYF,TGCAGTGCTAGAGTCCCCAGTAGCTCCTACGAGCAGTACTTC
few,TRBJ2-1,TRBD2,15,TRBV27,CASSLKGLDVNEQFF,TGTGCCAGCAGTTTAAAGGGACTAGATGTCAATGAGCAGTTCTTC
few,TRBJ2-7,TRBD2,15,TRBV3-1,CASSRGLAGDHEQYF,TGTGCCAGCAGCCGGGGACTAGCGGGGGACCACGAGCAGTACTTC
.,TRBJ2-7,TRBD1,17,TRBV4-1,CASSQEWDRVFTYEQYF,TGCGCCAGCAGCCAAGAATGGGACAGGGTCTTCACCTACGAGCAGTACTTC
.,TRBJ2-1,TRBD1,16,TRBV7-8,CASSPRLRGPGNEQFF,TGTGCCAGCAGCCCGCGACTAAGGGGGCCGGGGAATGAGCAGTTCTTC
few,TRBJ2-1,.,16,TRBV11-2,CASSPHPADLAGEQFF,TGTGCCAGCAGCCCCCACCCCGCGGACCTTGCGGGTGAGCAGTTCTTC
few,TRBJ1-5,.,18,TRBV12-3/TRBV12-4,CASSSQDYRVWSNQPQHF,TGTGCCAGCAGTTCACAAGATTACAGGGTCTGGAGCAATCAGCCCCAGCATTTT
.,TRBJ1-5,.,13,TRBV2,CASSDRGYQPQHF,TGTGCCAGCAGTGACAGGGGCTATCAGCCCCAGCATTTT
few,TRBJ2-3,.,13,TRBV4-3,CASSQDRPDTQYF,TGCGCCAGCAGCCAAGATAGGCCAGATACGCAGTATTTT
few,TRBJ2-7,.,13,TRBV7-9,CASSPRTEYEQYF,TGTGCCAGCAGCCCCCGGACAGAATACGAGCAGTACTTC
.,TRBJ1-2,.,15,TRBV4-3,CASSQGREEVYGYTF,TGCGCCAGCAGCCAAGGCAGGGAAGAAGTCTATGGCTACACCTTC
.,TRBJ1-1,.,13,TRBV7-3,CASSSDPNTEAFF,TGTGCCAGCAGCTCGGACCCTAACACTGAAGCTTTCTTT